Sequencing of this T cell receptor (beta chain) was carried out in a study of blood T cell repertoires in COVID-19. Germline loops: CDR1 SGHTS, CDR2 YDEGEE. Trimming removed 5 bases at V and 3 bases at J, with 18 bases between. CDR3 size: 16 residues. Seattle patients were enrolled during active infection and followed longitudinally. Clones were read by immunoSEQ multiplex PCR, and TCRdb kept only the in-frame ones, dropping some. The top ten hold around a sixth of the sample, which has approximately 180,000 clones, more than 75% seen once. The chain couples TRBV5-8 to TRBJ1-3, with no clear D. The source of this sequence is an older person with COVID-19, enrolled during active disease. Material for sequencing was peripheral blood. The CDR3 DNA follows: TGTGCCAGCAGGCGGCCTTGGACTGCAGATGGAAACACCATATATTTT. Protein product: CASRRPWTADGNTIYF.